Listed here are 15 T cell receptor beta chains from one sample, sequenced in a study of cytomegalovirus exposure and HLA in healthy donors. Data came from immunoSEQ multiplex PCR; TCRdb stores just in-frame clones and leaves some out. The sample yields roughly 150,000 clones, roughly nine tenths seen once. The sample was PBMCs. These receptor sequences come from a woman aged 25 to 39 in good health and CMV-seronegative.

This clone has more than one count but fewer than ten. This chain connects TRBV30 to TRBJ1-5; tentatively, D is TRBD1 (5 bases). CDR1 is GTSNPN, CDR2 SVGIG, per germline (reference sequence). V shed 0 bases and J shed 4 bases, with 7 bases lying between them. The CDR3 sequence is 13 residues long. The CDR3 region is CAWSVGDNQPQHF. CDR3 nucleotides: TGTGCCTGGAGTGTAGGGGATAATCAGCCCCAGCATTTT.

The J gene is TRBJ1-6, the V gene TRBV7-9; D unclear. Trimming took off 2 bases at V and 5 bases at J, with 22 bases between the two ends. There are 19 residues in the CDR3. CDR1 is SEHNR, CDR2 FQNEAQ, per germline (reference sequence). The CDR3 coding sequence is TGTGCCAGCAGCTTACCCTCAGGCGGCCGAGGGCAAAATAATTCACCCCTCCACTTT. This gives the protein CASSLPSGGRGQNNSPLHF. The entire variable domain, with the rest obtained from reference TRBV7-9 and TRBJ1-6, is as follows: DTGVSQNPRHKITKRGQNVTFRCDPISEHNRLYWYRQTLGQGPEFLTYFQNEAQLEKSRLLSDRFSAERPKGSFSTLEIQRTEQGDSAMYLCASSLPSGGRGQNNSPLHFGNGTRLTVT.

This chain joins TRBV4-1 and TRBJ2-2, with TRBD2 identical over 8 bases. Germline CDR1 and CDR2: MGHRA and YSYEKL. V gave up 4 bases and J gave up 1 base; unmatched junction bases: 5. The CDR3 has 16 amino acids. CDR3 bases: TGCGCCAGCAGCCCGAAAACTAGCGGGAACACCGGGGAGCTGTTTTTT. It specifies CASSPKTSGNTGELFF.

The rearrangement links TRBV7-8 to TRBJ1-2; D is perhaps TRBD1 (6 bases). Germline CDR1 SGHVS, CDR2 FQNEAQ. The length of the CDR3 is 15 residues. Trimming removed 5 bases from V and 0 bases from J, with 13 bases in between. CDR3 residues: CASSEAGGPNYGYTF. CDR3 coding DNA: TGTGCCAGCAGCGAGGCGGGGGGCCCTAACTATGGCTACACCTTC. Based on the CDR3 plus reference TRBV7-8 and TRBJ1-2, the full variable domain is GAGVSQSPRYKVAKRGQDVALRCDPISGHVSLFWYQQALGQGPEFLTYFQNEAQLDKSGLPSDRFFAERPEGSVSTLKIQRTQQEDSAVYLCASSEAGGPNYGYTFGSGTRLTVV.

This sequence joins TRBV6-5 and TRBJ1-3; D gene unclear. The CDR3 totals 14 residues. Germline V gene data show CDR1 as MNHEY and CDR2 as SVGAGI. V lost 4 bases to trimming and J lost 3 bases, with 10 bases between them. The CDR3 loop is CASSSPNGGNTIYF. In DNA, the CDR3 is TGTGCCAGCAGTTCCCCCAATGGTGGAAACACCATATATTTT.

Only one count was recorded for this clone. The chain carries TRBV4-3 and TRBJ2-7; no reliable D call. CDR1 LGHNA and CDR2 YSLEER come from the germline V gene. V lost 0 bases, J lost 0 bases, and 9 bases lay in between. This CDR3 is built from 15 residues. This CDR3 is CASSQEYQGSYEQYF. CDR3 in DNA: TGCGCCAGCAGCCAAGAGTACCAAGGCTCCTACGAGCAGTACTTC.

This clone was recorded only once. This chain joins TRBV4-2 and TRBJ1-1, with a tentative D call TRBD1 (5 bases). V was shortened by 5 bases and J by 3 bases, with 13 bases between the two germline ends. CDR3 length: 14 residues. CDR1 LGHNA and CDR2 YNFKEQ come from the germline V gene. The CDR3 sequence is CASSFRAKDTEAFF. The CDR3, as DNA: TGTGCCAGCAGCTTCAGGGCCAAGGACACTGAAGCTTTCTTT.

This chain connects TRBV11-3 to TRBJ2-1; possible D gene TRBD1, 5 bases. The CDR3 loop spans 15 amino acids. The germline V gene encodes CDR1 SGHNT and CDR2 YENEEA. V lost 5 bases and J 0 bases, leaving 11 bases between the germline ends. Written as DNA, the CDR3 is TGTGCCAGCAGCATGGACACTACCTCCTACAATGAGCAGTTCTTC. Translation: CASSMDTTSYNEQFF. The full variable domain, completed using reference TRBV11-3 and TRBJ2-1, is EAGVVQSPRYKIIEKKQPVAFWCNPISGHNTLYWYLQNLGQGPELLIRYENEEAVDDSQLPKDRFSAERLKGVDSTLKIQPAELGDSAVYLCASSMDTTSYNEQFFGPGTRLTVL.

This chain connects TRBV7-3 to TRBJ2-1, with 8 bases that match TRBD2. The CDR3 is 14 residues long. The V and J ends lost 4 bases and 6 bases, in that order; junction bases with no gene match: 5. Germline CDR1 SGHTA, CDR2 FQGTGA. The CDR3 coding sequence is TGTGCCAGCAGCTCCGGACTAGCTTCCAATGAGCAGTTCTTC. Its translation is CASSSGLASNEQFF.

The V call is TRBV5-1, the J call TRBJ2-7, with 14 bases lining up with TRBD2. V shed 7 bases and J 4 bases; nucleotides not matched to a gene: 7. Germline V gene lookup returns CDR1 SGHRS and CDR2 YFSETQ. This CDR3 region has 15 residues. CDR3 coding DNA: TGCGCCAGCGGCATCGGGACTAGCGGGAGTTACGAGCAGTACTTC. This translates into CASGIGTSGSYEQYF.

The rearrangement joins TRBV4-2 to TRBJ1-2; a weak D match, TRBD1 (5 bases). The germline gives CDR1 LGHNA, CDR2 YNFKEQ. V lost 1 base and J 8 bases, leaving 17 bases between the germline ends. The CDR3 is made up of 15 amino acids. The CDR3 protein is CASSQAEGDYGGYTF. CDR3 in DNA: TGTGCCAGCAGCCAAGCTGAAGGGGATTATGGGGGCTACACCTTC.

CDR3 amino acids: CASSDRGNPYNEQFF. The CDR3 coding sequence is TGTGCCAGCAGTGACAGGGGGAATCCTTACAATGAGCAGTTCTTC. V is TRBV25-1 and J is TRBJ2-1; 7 bases are a match to TRBD1. With V trimmed by 3 bases and J by 4 bases, 6 bases remained unmatched. Per the germline V gene, CDR1 is MGHDK and CDR2 is SYGVNS. There are 15 residues in the CDR3.

This chain uses TRBV18 with TRBJ2-7; no clear D. CDR3 length equals 12 residues. V lost 2 bases, J lost 7 bases, and 9 bases lay in between. Germline V gives CDR1 KGHSH, CDR2 LQKENI. CDR3 in amino acids: CASSPSGREQYF. The CDR3 nucleotides are TGTGCCAGCTCACCATCCGGTAGAGAGCAGTACTTC.

The chain carries TRBV19 and TRBJ2-7; D is ambiguous. V was trimmed by 6 bases and J by 3 bases, leaving 15 bases between them. The CDR3 covers 14 residues. Germline-derived CDR1 and CDR2 are LNHDA and SQIVND (reference sequence). The CDR3 bases are TGTGCCAGTAGCCCCGGTACAGCATACTACGAGCAGTACTTC. It specifies CASSPGTAYYEQYF. Based on the CDR3 plus reference TRBV19 and TRBJ2-7, the full variable domain is DGGITQSPKYLFRKEGQNVTLSCEQNLNHDAMYWYRQDPGQGLRLIYYSQIVNDFQKGDIAEGYSVSREKKESFPLTVTSAQKNPTAFYLCASSPGTAYYEQYFGPGTRLTVT.

The V and J genes are TRBV28 and TRBJ2-4; possibly TRBD1 for D (6 bases). Per the germline V gene, CDR1 is MDHEN and CDR2 is SYDVKM. Trimming stripped 5 bases from V and 0 bases from J, with 11 bases between. The CDR3 has 15 amino acids. CDR3 in DNA: TGTGCCAGCAGTGAGACAGGACTAGCCAAAAACATTCAGTACTTC. This gives the protein CASSETGLAKNIQYF.